These 11 T cell receptor beta chains were all obtained from the same sample, sequenced in a study of CD8 T cells in Susac syndrome. Reverse transcription of roughly 0.5 to 1 ug RNA was carried out with random hexamers. A single record per CDR3 protein comes from TCRdb applying MiXCR to the immunoSEQ multiplex PCR reads. The table includes about 120,000 distinct CDR3 sequences, 96% detected once. Sequencing used CD4+ T cells from PBMCs. The source is a human donor with Susac syndrome.

This clonotype was picked up a small number of times. The genes are TRBV6-5 and TRBJ1-1; the match to TRBD1 covers 7 bases. Germline CDR1 MNHEY, CDR2 SVGAGI. V trimming: 5 bases; J trimming: 1 base; junction bases outside the gene matches: 1. The CDR3 extends over 13 amino acids. The CDR3 here is CASSRTGNTEAFF. The CDR3 DNA reads TGTGCCAGCAGTCGGACAGGGAACACTGAAGCTTTCTTT.

The chain is built from TRBV5-1 and TRBJ2-7; 9 bases fit TRBD1. CDR1 is SGHRS and CDR2 is YFSETQ in the germline V gene. This CDR3 spans 16 amino acids. J gave up 5 bases and V 0 bases, and 9 bases lay outside the gene matches. The CDR3 sequence: CASSLVSGTGFHEQYF. As DNA, the CDR3 is TGCGCCAGCAGCTTGGTTTCCGGGACAGGGTTCCACGAGCAGTACTTC.

This clonotype was found once. The CDR3 region is CASSFHTGELFF. Written as DNA, the CDR3 is TGTGCCAGCAGCTTTCACACCGGGGAGCTGTTTTTT. V and J are TRBV11-2 and TRBJ2-2; no clear D. V lost 3 bases to trimming and J lost 3 bases, with 2 bases between them. CDR3 size: 12 residues. The V gene's germline CDR1 is SGHAT and CDR2 FQNNGV.

The chain links TRBV5-1 to TRBJ2-7; D may correspond to TRBD1 or TRBD2 (5 bases each). Trimming left V 2 bases short and J 0 bases short, with 9 bases between. The length of the CDR3 is 14 residues. CDR1 is SGHRS, CDR2 YFSETQ, per germline. CDR3 nucleotide sequence: TGCGCCAGCAGCTTAGGGACGGTCTCCTACGAGCAGTACTTC. Protein product: CASSLGTVSYEQYF.

The chain is built from TRBV5-1 and TRBJ2-1; D call uncertain. CDR1 is SGHRS and CDR2 is YFSETQ in the germline V gene. V shed 2 bases and J shed 9 bases, with 6 bases lying between them. CDR3 length: 11 residues. CDR3 region: CASSFKGEQFF. The CDR3 DNA sequence: TGCGCCAGCAGCTTCAAGGGTGAGCAGTTCTTC.

The chain is built from TRBV5-6 and TRBJ1-5, with a weak D call TRBD1 (5 bases). CDR1 SGHDT and CDR2 YYEEEE come from the germline V gene. The CDR3 length is 14 residues. The ends were cut back, 5 bases at V and 1 base at J, with 10 bases in the middle. In DNA, the CDR3 is TGTGCCAGCAGTCGCAGGGTGAGCAATCAGCCCCAGCATTTT. Amino acids: CASSRRVSNQPQHF. The variable domain in full, completed from reference TRBV5-6 and TRBJ1-5, reads DAGVTQSPTHLIKTRGQQVTLRCSPKSGHDTVSWYQQALGQGPQFIFQYYEEEERQRGNFPDRFSGHQFPNYSSELNVNALLLGDSALYLCASSRRVSNQPQHFGDGTRLSIL.

The genes are TRBV29-1 and TRBJ1-5; D remains unclear. The CDR3 runs to 13 residues. The germline CDR1 and CDR2 sequences are SQVTM and ANQGSEA. Trimming removed 5 bases from V and 0 bases from J, with 8 bases in between. This chain's CDR3 is CSVQENSNQPQHF. CDR3 nucleotide sequence: TGCAGCGTTCAGGAGAATAGCAATCAGCCCCAGCATTTT.

The rearrangement joins TRBV13 to TRBJ1-4; TRBD1 aligns across 8 bases. The V gene's germline CDR1 is PRHDT and CDR2 FYEKMQ (reference sequence). This CDR3 is built from 17 residues. With 5 bases clipped from V and 6 bases from J, the junction kept 14 bases outside the gene matches. CDR3 region: CASSLYRTGGRDEKLFF. The CDR3 coding sequence is TGTGCCAGCAGCCTCTATCGTACAGGGGGTAGGGATGAAAAACTGTTTTTT.

This clonotype has a handful of counts. The chain combines TRBV28 with TRBJ2-1; D gene uncertain. Germline V gives CDR1 MDHEN, CDR2 SYDVKM. The CDR3 runs 12 residues. V was pared by 6 bases and J by 9 bases, with 12 bases between. The CDR3: CASSLGTPEQFF. CDR3 DNA: TGTGCCAGCAGCCTGGGTACCCCTGAGCAGTTCTTC.

This clonotype was seen once. The J gene is TRBJ2-6, the V gene TRBV6-5; D is ambiguous. Germline V gene sequence: CDR1 MNHEY, CDR2 SVGAGI. V was shortened by 0 bases and J by 2 bases, with 8 bases between the two germline ends. This CDR3 comprises 16 residues. This CDR3 reads CASSYSAGAGANVLTF. CDR3 coding DNA: TGTGCCAGCAGTTACTCGGCAGGAGCTGGGGCCAACGTCCTGACTTTC.

The V gene is TRBV5-1, the J gene TRBJ2-7; D gene ambiguous. The CDR3 runs to 14 residues. Per the germline V gene, CDR1 is SGHRS and CDR2 is YFSETQ. The V gene lost 7 bases and the J gene lost 0 bases, with 14 bases spanning the gap. CDR3 sequence reads: CASLSTVGSYEQYF. DNA of the CDR3: TGCGCCAGCCTCTCGACCGTTGGCTCCTACGAGCAGTACTTC.